What follows are 4 T cell receptor beta chains derived from one specimen sequenced in a study of T cell changes during pregnancy in multiple sclerosis (dated by TCRdb to about 2019). Preparation of the library involved the immunoSEQ multiplex PCR assay. TCRdb carries this immuneACCESS record with in-frame sequences only. Its versions omit some clonotypes, under half of them owing to an unresolved V gene in the studies checked, with the rest unexplained. Counted in this sample were about 75,000 clones; 70% to 90% of them appeared once. The top ten hold around 0.96% of the sample. The input for sequencing was peripheral blood, taken in the first trimester of pregnancy. The receptors come from a female donor in good health, enrolled as a control in a pregnancy study.

As concerns this clone: This specimen includes other DNA sequences encoding the same CDR3. The J gene is TRBJ1-5, the V gene TRBV7-2; 7 bases align to TRBD1. V gave up 4 bases and J gave up 3 bases; unmatched junction bases: 6. Germline assignment: CDR1 SGHTA and CDR2 FQGNSA. This CDR3 spans 15 amino acids. The CDR3 reads CASSSQGSANQPQHF. CDR3 DNA: TGTGCCAGCAGCTCACAGGGGAGTGCCAATCAGCCCCAGCATTTT.

V usage is TRBV5-4 and J usage is TRBJ2-1, with 10 positions matching TRBD1. CDR3 length: 17 amino acids. CDR1 and CDR2 from the germline V gene are SGHNT and YYREEE (reference sequence). V dropped 4 bases and J dropped 6; count of bases not matched to a gene: 13. The CDR3 here is CASSRGAGTGAINEQFF. The CDR3 DNA follows: TGTGCCAGCAGCAGGGGGGCCGGGACAGGGGCGATCAATGAGCAGTTCTTC.

Here the CDR3 DNA reads TGTGCCAGCAGCCCAAGTATTACTAGCTACAATGAGCAGTTCTTC. It translates to CASSPSITSYNEQFF. The gene calls are TRBV7-9 and TRBJ2-1; possibly TRBD2 for D (5 bases). The CDR3 is made up of 15 amino acids. CDR1 is SEHNR, CDR2 FQNEAQ, per germline (reference sequence). Trimming took off 5 bases at V and 3 bases at J, with 14 bases between the two ends.

The genes are TRBV6-5 and TRBJ2-7; D is unclear. The CDR3 consists of 16 residues. Looked up from germline, CDR1 is MNHEY and CDR2 is SVGAGI. Trimming took 4 bases from V and 2 from J, leaving 18 bases between them. CDR3 protein: CASSFKPGPPTYEQYF. CDR3 DNA sequence: TGTGCCAGCAGTTTCAAACCGGGTCCCCCCACCTACGAGCAGTACTTC.